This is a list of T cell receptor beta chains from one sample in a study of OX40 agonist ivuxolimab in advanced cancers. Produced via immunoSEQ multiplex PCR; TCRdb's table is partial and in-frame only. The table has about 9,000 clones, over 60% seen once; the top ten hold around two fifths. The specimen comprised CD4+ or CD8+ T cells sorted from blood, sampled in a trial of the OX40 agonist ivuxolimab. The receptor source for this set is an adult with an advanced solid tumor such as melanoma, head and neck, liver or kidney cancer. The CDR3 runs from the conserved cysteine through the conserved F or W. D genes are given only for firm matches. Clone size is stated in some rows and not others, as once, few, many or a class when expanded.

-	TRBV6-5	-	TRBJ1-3	TGTGCCAGCAGTCCTAACTCAGGGAGGGGAAACACCATATATTTT	CASSPNSGRGNTIYF
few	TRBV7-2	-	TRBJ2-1	TGTGCCAGCAGCTCCCCCGGGCCCCTGGGTGAGCAGTTCTTC	CASSSPGPLGEQFF
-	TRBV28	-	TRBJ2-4	TGTGCCAGCAGTTCCGCGGCCAAAAACATTCAGTACTTC	CASSSAAKNIQYF
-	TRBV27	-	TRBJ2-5	TGTGCCAGCAGTTTAATCCCCCAGGCCGGGGGGCGTCGCGAGACCCAGTACTTC	CASSLIPQAGGRRETQYF
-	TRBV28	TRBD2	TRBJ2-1	TGTGCCAGCAACCCGGGACTAGCGGGTATAAATGAGCAGTTCTTC	CASNPGLAGINEQFF
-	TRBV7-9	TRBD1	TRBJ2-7	TGTGCCAGCAGCACCGCCGGGACAGGGGGCGAGCAGTACTTC	CASSTAGTGGEQYF
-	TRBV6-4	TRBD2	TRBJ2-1	TGTGCCAGCAGTGAAGGGACTAGCGGGAGCAATGAGCAGTTCTTC	CASSEGTSGSNEQFF
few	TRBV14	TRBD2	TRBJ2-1	TGTGCCAGCAGCCATTCTATATGGAATGCGGGACTAGCGGGAGGACACCGCGATTTCTTC	CASSHSIWNAGLAGGHRDFF
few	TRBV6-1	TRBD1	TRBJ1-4	TGTGCCAGCAGTGAAGGACAGGGGGCTGAAAAACTGTTTTTT	CASSEGQGAEKLFF
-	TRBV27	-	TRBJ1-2	TGTGCCAGCAGTTTATCGGGGCGTAGCCTTTACTATGGCTACACCTTC	CASSLSGRSLYYGYTF
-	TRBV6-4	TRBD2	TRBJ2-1	TGTGCCAGCAGTGACGGGACTAGCGGGAATGAGCAGTTCTTC	CASSDGTSGNEQFF
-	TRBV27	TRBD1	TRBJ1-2	TGTGCCAGCAGTCCCAGGGGGGCAAGTAGGGATGGCTACACCTTC	CASSPRGASRDGYTF
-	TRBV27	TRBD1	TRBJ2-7	TGTGCCAGCAGTTACTTGGGGACAGGGGTCGAGCAGTACTTC	CASSYLGTGVEQYF
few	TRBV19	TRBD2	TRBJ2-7	TGTGCCAGTAGTAAAGAGCGGGAGCCCTACGAGCAGTACTTC	CASSKEREPYEQYF
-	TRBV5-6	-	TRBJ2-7	TGTGCCAGCAGCCCATCGGTCTCCTACGAGCAGTACTTC	CASSPSVSYEQYF
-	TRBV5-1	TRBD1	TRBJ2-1	TGCGCCAGCAGCTTGTGGGACAGGGTCTTCAATGAGCAGTTCTTC	CASSLWDRVFNEQFF
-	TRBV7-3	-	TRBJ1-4	TGTGCCAGCAGCCCCGGTGAGACTAATGAAAAACTGTTTTTT	CASSPGETNEKLFF
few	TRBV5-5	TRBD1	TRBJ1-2	TGTGCCAGCAGCCAACACAGGGGGCTGTGGTATGGCTACACCTTC	CASSQHRGLWYGYTF
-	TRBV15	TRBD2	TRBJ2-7	TGTGCCACCAGCAGAGATTGGCTAGCGGGAGGACGGAACGAGCAGTACTTC	CATSRDWLAGGRNEQYF
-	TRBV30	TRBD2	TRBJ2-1	TGTGCCTGGAGTGGAGGACTAGCGTCCTACAATGAGCAGTTCTTC	CAWSGGLASYNEQFF
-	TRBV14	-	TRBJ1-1	TGTGCCAGCAGCCAAGATCGCGCCAATGAAGCTTTCTTT	CASSQDRANEAFF
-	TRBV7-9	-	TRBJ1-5	TGTGCCAGCAGCTTAGTCCCGGGAAATCAGCCCCAGCATTTT	CASSLVPGNQPQHF
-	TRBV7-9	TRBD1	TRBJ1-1	TGTGCCAGCAGCCGCGTCCCGGGACAGGGGGAGACTGAAGCTTTCTTT	CASSRVPGQGETEAFF
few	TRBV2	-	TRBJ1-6	TGTGCCAGCAGTCGAGCGGGGGCCAATTCACCCCTCCACTTT	CASSRAGANSPLHF
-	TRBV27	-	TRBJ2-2	TGTGCCAGCAGTTTACCATTTGGGGAGCTGTTTTTT	CASSLPFGELFF
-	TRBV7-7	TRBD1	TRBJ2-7	TGTGCCAGCAGCTCTGGGACAGGCGATTTTTACGAGCAGTACTTC	CASSSGTGDFYEQYF
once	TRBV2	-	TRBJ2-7	TGTGCCAGCAGTTTCTACGAGCAGTACTTC	CASSFYEQYF
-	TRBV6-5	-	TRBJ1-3	TGTGCCATCATGGGGTCAGGAAACACCATATATTTT	CAIMGSGNTIYF
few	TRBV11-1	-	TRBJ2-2	TGTGCCAGCAGCCCTCCCCGAGTTCACCCCCACACCGGGGAGCTGTTTTTT	CASSPPRVHPHTGELFF
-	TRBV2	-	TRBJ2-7	TGTGCCAGCAGTGAACCCCCCCTCGAGCAGTACTTC	CASSEPPLEQYF
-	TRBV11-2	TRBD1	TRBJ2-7	TGTGCCAGCAGCTTTGCCCCCGGGACAGGGGTTGTTGGGTACGAGCAGTACTTC	CASSFAPGTGVVGYEQYF
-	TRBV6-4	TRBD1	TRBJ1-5	TGTGCCAGCAGTGACGGGACAGGGGGCAATCAGCCCCAGCATTTT	CASSDGTGGNQPQHF
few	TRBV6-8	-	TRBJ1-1	TGTGCCAGCTACAGGGATCAACCCGGGAACGCTGAAGCTTTCTTT	CASYRDQPGNAEAFF
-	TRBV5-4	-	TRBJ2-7	TGTGCCAGCAGCTTGAAAGTAGGGGAGGTCAGCGAGCAGTACTTC	CASSLKVGEVSEQYF
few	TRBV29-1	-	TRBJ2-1	TGCAGCGTTGAAGATGTGGACTCCCCAAACTACAATGAGCAGTTCTTC	CSVEDVDSPNYNEQFF
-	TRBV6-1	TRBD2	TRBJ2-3	TGTGCCAGCAGTGAAGCTGGGAGCGGGGGGGATACGCAGTATTTT	CASSEAGSGGDTQYF
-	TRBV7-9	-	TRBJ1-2	TGTGCCAGCAGCTTATCAGCTGGCTACACCTTC	CASSLSAGYTF
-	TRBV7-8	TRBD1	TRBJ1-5	TGTGCCAGCAGCGGAGAACAGGGGCCGAGCAAGCCCCAGCATTTT	CASSGEQGPSKPQHF
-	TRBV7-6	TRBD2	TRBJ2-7	TGTGCCAGCAGCTCGTTAGCGGGAGGGACTACGGAGCAGTACTTC	CASSSLAGGTTEQYF
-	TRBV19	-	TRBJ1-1	TGTGCCAGTAGTATAGGAGGTCCTGAAGCTTTCTTT	CASSIGGPEAFF
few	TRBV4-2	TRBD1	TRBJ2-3	TGTGCCAGCAGCCAAGATAGAGGACAGGGGGCAGATACGCAGTATTTT	CASSQDRGQGADTQYF